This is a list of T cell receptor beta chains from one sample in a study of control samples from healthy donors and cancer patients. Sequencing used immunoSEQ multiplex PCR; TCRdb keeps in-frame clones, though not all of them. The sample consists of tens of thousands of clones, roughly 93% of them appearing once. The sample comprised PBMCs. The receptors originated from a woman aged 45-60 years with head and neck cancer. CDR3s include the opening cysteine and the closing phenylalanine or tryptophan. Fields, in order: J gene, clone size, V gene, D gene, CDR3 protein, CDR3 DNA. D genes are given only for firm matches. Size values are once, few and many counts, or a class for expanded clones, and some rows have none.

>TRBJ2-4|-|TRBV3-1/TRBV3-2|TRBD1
CASSLRTGTKNIQYF
TGTGCCAGCAGCCTCCGGACAGGGACCAAAAACATTCAGTACTTC
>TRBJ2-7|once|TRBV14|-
CASSQDLNSFEQYF
TGTGCCAGCAGCCAAGACTTAAATAGCTTCGAGCAGTACTTC
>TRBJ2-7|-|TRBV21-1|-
CASSKEIRGECRSYEQYF
TGTGCCAGCAGCAAAGAGATCCGAGGGGAGTGTAGGTCCTACGAGCAGTACTTC
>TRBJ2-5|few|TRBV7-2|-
CASSLALGETQYF
TGTGCCAGCAGCTTAGCGCTAGGGGAGACCCAGTACTTC
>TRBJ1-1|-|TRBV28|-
CASSLMKYLNTEAFF
TGTGCCAGCAGTTTAATGAAGTATTTGAACACTGAAGCTTTCTTT
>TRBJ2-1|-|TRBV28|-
CASSSDWVRWEQFF
TGTGCCAGCAGTTCCGACTGGGTACGATGGGAGCAGTTCTTC
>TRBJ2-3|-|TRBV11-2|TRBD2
CASSSGTSGGATDTQYF
TGTGCCAGCAGCTCCGGGACTAGCGGGGGGGCAACAGATACGCAGTATTTT
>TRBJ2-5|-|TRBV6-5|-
CASTPGRTLKETQYF
TGTGCCAGCACCCCGGGCCGTACTTTGAAAGAGACCCAGTACTTC
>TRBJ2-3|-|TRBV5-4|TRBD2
CASSYRLAGTSDTQYF
TGTGCCAGCAGCTATCGTCTAGCGGGGACGTCAGATACGCAGTATTTT
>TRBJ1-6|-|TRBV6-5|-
CASSLRDRLDSPLHF
TGTGCCAGCAGTTTACGTGACAGGCTGGATTCACCCCTCCACTTT
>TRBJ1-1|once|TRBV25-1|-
CASSEGGLQGTEAFF
TGTGCCAGCAGTGAAGGGGGACTCCAGGGGACTGAAGCTTTCTTT
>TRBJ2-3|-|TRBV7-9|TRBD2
CASTPERGYADTQYF
TGTGCCAGCACCCCGGAGCGGGGTTACGCAGATACGCAGTATTTT
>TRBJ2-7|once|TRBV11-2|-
CASSLGAGASYEQYF
TGTGCCAGCAGCTTAGGGGCAGGGGCTTCCTACGAGCAGTACTTC
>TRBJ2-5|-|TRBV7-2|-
CASSPRVLEETQYF
TGTGCCAGCAGCCCTCGGGTTCTTGAGGAGACCCAGTACTTC
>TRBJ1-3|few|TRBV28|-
CASSLGQALNTIYF
TGTGCCAGCAGTTTGGGCCAGGCTCTAAACACCATATATTTT
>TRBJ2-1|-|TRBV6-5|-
CASSIHATTYNEQFF
TGTGCCAGCAGTATACACGCCACCACGTACAATGAGCAGTTCTTC
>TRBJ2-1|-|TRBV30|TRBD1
CALNRGWDEQFF
TGTGCCTTAAACAGGGGTTGGGATGAGCAGTTCTTC